This record concerns one TCR beta chain sequence. Its antigen target is currently unknown. No much larger clone exists at a distance of one base, and base qualities are not known. The sample has other DNA sequences that encode this CDR3 too. This entry is derived from a study of graft-versus-host responses after intestinal transplantation (dated by TCRdb to the early 2020s). Study-level background: Recipients received multivisceral, liver-intestinal, or isolated intestinal transplants. Donor T cell macrochimerism was defined as a peak of at least 4% donor T cells among recipient peripheral blood mononuclear cells. The cohort enrolled about two dozen intestinal transplant recipients including one retransplant, and a few patients lacking pretransplant specimens were excluded. Alloreactive clones were identified by sequencing pre-transplant mixed lymphocyte reaction products and comparing these products with unstimulated pre-transplant donor and recipient T cells. Samples from a few later patients were sequenced in-house on an Illumina MiSeq with MiXCR processing rather than by the commercial service. Anti-thymocyte globulin induction was given to all recipients, followed by maintenance tacrolimus and steroids for two to three years. After intestinal transplantation, graft-versus-host and host-versus-graft alloreactive T cell clones were followed in the graft, circulation and bone marrow using bulk TCR-beta CDR3 sequencing. Study-wide conclusions, independent of this receptor: GvH clones were detected in recipient bone marrow, and some appeared earlier in ileal mucosa or blood, consistent with an intestinal mucosal origin. Early after transplant, peak levels of circulating GvH clones were found to be associated with declines in HvG clones. Conclusions were limited by the relatively low number and heterogeneity of intestinal transplant patients. Patients with donor T cell macrochimerism had high GvH to HvG T cell clonal ratios in their allografts.

Receptor libraries were prepared by the immunoSEQ multiplex PCR assay. For most patients, genomic DNA was isolated using the Qiagen DNeasy Blood and Tissue Kit and was shipped frozen to Adaptive Biotechnologies for TCR sequencing. High-throughput TCR-beta CDR3 sequencing of genomic DNA from most patients was performed by Adaptive Biotechnologies. Processing in the source paper ran as follows. Adaptive's ImmunoSEQ software was the source of the TCR sequencing data for 18 patients, while a few other patients were processed with MiXCR and VDJtools. CD4 versus CD8 sorting errors were corrected by removing sequences found in both subsets at a frequency ratio below 5:1. CDR3 nucleotide sequences shared by donor and recipient were removed because the origin of these sequences could not be assigned. To be classed as alloreactive, a clone needed at least 2-fold expansion over unstimulated cells and a minimum CFSE-low frequency of 0.002% (template counts) or 0.001% (read counts). Clones were considered mappable if detected in sequenced pre-transplant spleen, lymph node, or MLR CFSE-low populations of the donor or recipient. The cumulative frequency of alloreactive clones was calculated as a percentage of all sequences, weighted by copy number. Entries here come from immuneACCESS through TCRdb and include only in-frame sequences with V and J called. Some clones fail to appear in such tables; in the studies checked, an unresolved V gene covers under half of the shortfall, and the cause of the remainder is unknown. The V and J calls and clone size were taken over from that table, and D and trimming were inferred from the DNA. Recorded for this sample are tens of thousands of clones; 93% of them occurred a single time. 1.5% to 2.5% of the sample is in the top ten clones.

Per the germline V gene (reference sequence), LNHDA is the CDR1 and SQIVND is the CDR2. Including cysteine and phenylalanine, the CDR3 has 15 amino acids. Here the CDR3 DNA is all that survives: 45 bases in frame from base 1. V and J lose 1 base and 5 bases, and a span of 11 bases separates them. The sample's time point, from its label and the paper: cells obtained before transplantation from donor or recipient. CD3+CD4+ and CD3+CD8+ populations were FACS-sorted from unstimulated pre-transplant donor and recipient cells taken from spleen or lymph nodes. This sample comprised unstimulated CD8+ T cells sorted from spleen or lymph node cells, obtained before intestinal transplant. The sequence derives from a human donor who received an intestinal transplant. The rearranged segments are TRBV19 and TRBJ2-2; perhaps TRBD2 is the D gene, with 5 bases matching. The encoded CDR3 is CASSIGGTGTGELFF. The DNA is as follows: TGTGCCAGTAGTATAGGGGGTACGGGGACCGGGGAGCTGTTTTTT.